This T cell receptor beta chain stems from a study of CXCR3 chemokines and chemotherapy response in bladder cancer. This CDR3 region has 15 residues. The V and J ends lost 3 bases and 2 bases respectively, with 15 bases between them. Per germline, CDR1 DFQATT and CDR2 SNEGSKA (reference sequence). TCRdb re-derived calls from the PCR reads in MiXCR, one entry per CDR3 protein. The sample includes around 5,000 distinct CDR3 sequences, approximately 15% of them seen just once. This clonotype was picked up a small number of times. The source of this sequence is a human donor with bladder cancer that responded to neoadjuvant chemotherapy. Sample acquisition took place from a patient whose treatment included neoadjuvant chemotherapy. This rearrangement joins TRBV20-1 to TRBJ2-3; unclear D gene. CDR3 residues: CSASGVRPNTDTQYF. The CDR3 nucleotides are TGCAGTGCTAGTGGGGTACGCCCCAACACAGATACGCAGTATTTT.